The clone carrying this T cell receptor beta chain was picked up a small number of times. The record originates from a study of T cells in Graves' hyperthyroidism and ophthalmopathy. Looked up from germline, CDR1 is MGHRA and CDR2 is YSYEKL. Trimming removed 5 bases from V and 6 bases from J, with 22 bases in between. The CDR3 totals 17 residues. TCR beta CDR3 sequences were amplified from RNA transcripts. First-round RT-PCR of the TCR CDR3 relied on the HTBI primer set. TCRdb used MiXCR to reprocess the multiplex PCR reads, holding one entry per CDR3 protein. This table holds hundreds of thousands of distinct CDR3 sequences, around 13% found once.

This sequence originates from a woman in her thirties or forties with Graves' hyperthyroidism. Sequenced material: blood. V and J are TRBV4-1 and TRBJ1-4; D perhaps matches TRBD1 (5 bases). CDR3 in amino acids: CASSTRGGETVDEKLFF. The CDR3 bases are TGCGCCAGCAGCACCCGGGGGGGGGAAACAGTCGATGAAAAACTGTTTTTT.